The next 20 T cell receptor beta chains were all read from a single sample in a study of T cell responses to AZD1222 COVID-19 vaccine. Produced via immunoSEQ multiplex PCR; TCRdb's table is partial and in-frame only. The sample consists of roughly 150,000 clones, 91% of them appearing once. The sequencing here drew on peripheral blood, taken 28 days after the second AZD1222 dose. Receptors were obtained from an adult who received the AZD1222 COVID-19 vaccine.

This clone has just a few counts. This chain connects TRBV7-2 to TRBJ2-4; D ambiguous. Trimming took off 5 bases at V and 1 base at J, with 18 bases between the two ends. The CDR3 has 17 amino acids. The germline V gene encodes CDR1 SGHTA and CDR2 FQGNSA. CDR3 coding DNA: TGTGCCAGCAGCCCCAGAGAAGGATTAACGGCCAAAAACATTCAGTACTTC. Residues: CASSPREGLTAKNIQYF.

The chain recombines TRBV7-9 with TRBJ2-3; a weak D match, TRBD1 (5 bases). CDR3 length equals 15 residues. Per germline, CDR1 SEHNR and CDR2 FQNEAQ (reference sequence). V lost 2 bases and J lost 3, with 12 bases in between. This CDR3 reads CASSLSSGYTDTQYF. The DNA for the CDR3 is TGTGCCAGCAGCTTATCCTCAGGGTATACAGATACGCAGTATTTT.

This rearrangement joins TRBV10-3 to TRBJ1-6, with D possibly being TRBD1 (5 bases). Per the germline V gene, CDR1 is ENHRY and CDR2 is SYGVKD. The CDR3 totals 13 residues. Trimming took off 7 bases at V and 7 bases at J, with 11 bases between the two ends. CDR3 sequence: CAITGRANSPLHF. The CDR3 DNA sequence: TGTGCCATCACGGGCAGGGCCAATTCACCCCTCCACTTT.

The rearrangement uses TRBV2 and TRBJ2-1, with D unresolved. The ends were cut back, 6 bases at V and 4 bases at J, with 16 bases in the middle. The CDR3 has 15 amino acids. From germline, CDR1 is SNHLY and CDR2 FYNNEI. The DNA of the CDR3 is TGTGCCAGCAGCGAACCTAGAGGTCTATACAATGAGCAGTTCTTC. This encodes CASSEPRGLYNEQFF.

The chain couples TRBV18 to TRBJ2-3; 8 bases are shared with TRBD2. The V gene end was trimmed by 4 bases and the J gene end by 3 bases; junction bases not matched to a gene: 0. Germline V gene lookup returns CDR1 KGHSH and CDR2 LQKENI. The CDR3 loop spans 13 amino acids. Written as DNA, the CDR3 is TGTGCCAGCTCACGACTAGCGACAGATACGCAGTATTTT. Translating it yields CASSRLATDTQYF.

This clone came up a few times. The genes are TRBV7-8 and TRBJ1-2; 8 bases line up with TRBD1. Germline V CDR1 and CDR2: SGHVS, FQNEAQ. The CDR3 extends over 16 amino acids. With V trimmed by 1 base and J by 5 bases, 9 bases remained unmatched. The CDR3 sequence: CASSLVPAGGVYGYTF. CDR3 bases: TGTGCCAGCAGCTTAGTTCCGGCAGGGGGCGTTTATGGCTACACCTTC.

The CDR3 DNA sequence: TGTGCCAGCAGCCAAGTTCGGGTCAATCAGCCCCAGCATTTT. Translated, it gives CASSQVRVNQPQHF. The chain is built from TRBV4-2 and TRBJ1-5; D unresolved. The germline gives CDR1 LGHNA, CDR2 YNFKEQ. With 1 base removed from V and 3 bases from J, the gap between germline ends came to 7 bases. The CDR3 totals 14 residues.

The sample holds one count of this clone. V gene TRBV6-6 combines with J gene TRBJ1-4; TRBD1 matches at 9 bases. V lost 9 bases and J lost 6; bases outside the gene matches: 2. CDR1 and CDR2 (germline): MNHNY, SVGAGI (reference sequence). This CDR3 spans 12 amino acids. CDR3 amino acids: CASRQGDEKLFF. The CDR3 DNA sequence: TGTGCCAGTAGACAGGGGGATGAAAAACTGTTTTTT.

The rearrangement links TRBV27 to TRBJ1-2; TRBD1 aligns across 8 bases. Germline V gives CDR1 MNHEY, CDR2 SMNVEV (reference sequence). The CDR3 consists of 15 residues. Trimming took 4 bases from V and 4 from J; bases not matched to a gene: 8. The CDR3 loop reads CASSSADRVRYGYTF. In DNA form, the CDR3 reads TGTGCCAGCAGTTCTGCGGACAGGGTACGCTATGGCTACACCTTC.

CDR3 sequence: CASSLGRRARDTQYF. As DNA, the CDR3 is TGTGCCAGCAGCTTGGGTCGGCGAGCCCGGGATACGCAGTATTTT. The chain recombines TRBV7-9 with TRBJ2-3; D gene ambiguous. The CDR3 contains 15 residues. V was cut by 3 bases and J by 6 bases, with 16 bases left in between. Germline V gene lookup returns CDR1 SEHNR and CDR2 FQNEAQ (reference sequence). The full variable domain, rest sourced from reference TRBV7-9 and TRBJ2-3, is DTGVSQNPRHKITKRGQNVTFRCDPISEHNRLYWYRQTLGQGPEFLTYFQNEAQLEKSRLLSDRFSAERPKGSFSTLEIQRTEQGDSAMYLCASSLGRRARDTQYFGPGTRLTVL.

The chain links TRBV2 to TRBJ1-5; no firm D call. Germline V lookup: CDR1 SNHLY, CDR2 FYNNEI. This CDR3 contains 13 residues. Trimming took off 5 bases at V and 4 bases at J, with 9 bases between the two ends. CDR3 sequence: CASSSLTNQPQHF. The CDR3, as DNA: TGTGCCAGCAGTTCCCTGACAAATCAGCCCCAGCATTTT.

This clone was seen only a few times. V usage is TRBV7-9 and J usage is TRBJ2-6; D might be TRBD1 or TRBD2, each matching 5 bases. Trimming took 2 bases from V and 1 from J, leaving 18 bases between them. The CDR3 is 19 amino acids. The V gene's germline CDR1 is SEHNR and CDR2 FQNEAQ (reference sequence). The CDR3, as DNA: TGTGCCAGCAGCTTATCCCGGGGACGTAATTATTCTGGGGCCAACGTCCTGACTTTC. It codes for CASSLSRGRNYSGANVLTF. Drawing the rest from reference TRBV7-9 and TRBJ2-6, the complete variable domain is DTGVSQNPRHKITKRGQNVTFRCDPISEHNRLYWYRQTLGQGPEFLTYFQNEAQLEKSRLLSDRFSAERPKGSFSTLEIQRTEQGDSAMYLCASSLSRGRNYSGANVLTFGAGSRLTVL.

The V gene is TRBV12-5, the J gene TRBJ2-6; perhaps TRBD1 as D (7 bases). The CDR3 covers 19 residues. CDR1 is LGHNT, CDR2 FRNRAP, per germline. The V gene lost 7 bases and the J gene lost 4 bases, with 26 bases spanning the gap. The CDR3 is CASALPRGVLYSGANVLTF. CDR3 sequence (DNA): TGTGCTAGTGCCCTCCCCAGGGGGGTTTTGTATTCCGGGGCCAACGTCCTGACTTTC.

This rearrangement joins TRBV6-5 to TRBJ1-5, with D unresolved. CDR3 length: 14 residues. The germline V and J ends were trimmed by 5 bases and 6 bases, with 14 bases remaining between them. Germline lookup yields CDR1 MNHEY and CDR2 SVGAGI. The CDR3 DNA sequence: TGTGCCAGCAGTCAAATACTTCGGGGTCAGCCCCAGCATTTT. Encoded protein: CASSQILRGQPQHF.

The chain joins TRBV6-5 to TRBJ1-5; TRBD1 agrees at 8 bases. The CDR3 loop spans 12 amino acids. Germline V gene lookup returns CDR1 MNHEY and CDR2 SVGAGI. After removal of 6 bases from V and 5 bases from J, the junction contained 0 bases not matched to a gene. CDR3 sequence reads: CASRQGDQPQHF. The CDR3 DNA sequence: TGTGCCAGCAGACAGGGGGATCAGCCCCAGCATTTT.

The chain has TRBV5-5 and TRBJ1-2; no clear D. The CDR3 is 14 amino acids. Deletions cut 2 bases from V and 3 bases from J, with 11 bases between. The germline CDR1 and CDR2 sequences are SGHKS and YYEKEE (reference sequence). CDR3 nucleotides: TGTGCCAGCAGCTTCCCCTCCACGTACTATGGCTACACCTTC. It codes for CASSFPSTYYGYTF.

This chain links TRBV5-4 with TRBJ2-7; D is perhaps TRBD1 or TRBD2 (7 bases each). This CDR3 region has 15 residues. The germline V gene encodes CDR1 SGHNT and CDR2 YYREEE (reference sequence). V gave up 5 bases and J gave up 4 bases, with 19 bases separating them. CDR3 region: CASRLGGQGVYEQYF. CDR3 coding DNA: TGTGCCAGCAGGCTGGGGGGGCAGGGGGTGTACGAGCAGTACTTC.

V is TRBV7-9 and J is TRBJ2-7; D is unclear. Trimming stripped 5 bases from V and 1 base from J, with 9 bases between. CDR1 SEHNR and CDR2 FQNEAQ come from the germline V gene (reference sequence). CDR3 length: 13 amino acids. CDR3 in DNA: TGTGCCAGCAGCCTCAGTGTGTCCTACGAGCAGTACTTC. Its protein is CASSLSVSYEQYF.

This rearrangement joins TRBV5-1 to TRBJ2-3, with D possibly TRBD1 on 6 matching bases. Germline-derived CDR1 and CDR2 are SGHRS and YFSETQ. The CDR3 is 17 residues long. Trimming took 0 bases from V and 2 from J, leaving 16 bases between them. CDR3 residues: CASSLAQGHSITDTQYF. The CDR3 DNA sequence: TGCGCCAGCAGCTTGGCGCAGGGGCACTCCATCACAGATACGCAGTATTTT. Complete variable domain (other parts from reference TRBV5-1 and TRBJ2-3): KAGVTQTPRYLIKTRGQQVTLSCSPISGHRSVSWYQQTPGQGLQFLFEYFSETQRNKGNFPGRFSGRQFSNSRSEMNVSTLELGDSALYLCASSLAQGHSITDTQYFGPGTRLTVL.

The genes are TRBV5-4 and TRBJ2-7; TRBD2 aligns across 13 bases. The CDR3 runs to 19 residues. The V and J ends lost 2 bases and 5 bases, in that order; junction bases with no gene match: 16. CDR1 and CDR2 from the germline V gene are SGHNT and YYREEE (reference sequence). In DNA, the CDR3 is TGTGCCAGCAGCTTACCGGGACTAGCGGGACCTAGGGGGCACCACGAGCAGTACTTC. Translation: CASSLPGLAGPRGHHEQYF.